This is a list of T cell receptor beta chains from one sample in a study of shared clonotypes between healthy human individuals. Sequenced by immunoSEQ multiplex PCR; TCRdb stores in-frame clones only, minus some. The sample has 950,000 to 1,300,000 clones, around 75% seen once. Material for sequencing was memory CD4+ T cells sorted from blood. These receptors came from a man aged 18-30 years in good health. The CDR3 runs from the conserved cysteine through the conserved F or W. A D gene is named only where the DNA matches it firmly. Not every row has a clone size; where given, it reads once, few, many or a size class.

V	D	size	J	CDR3	DNA
TRBV10-3	NA	NA	TRBJ2-3	CAVASTDTQYF	TGTGCCGTAGCTAGCACAGATACGCAGTATTTT
TRBV6-6	NA	NA	TRBJ1-6	CASTWTADNSPLHF	TGTGCCAGCACCTGGACAGCCGATAATTCACCCCTCCACTTT
TRBV21-1	NA	few	TRBJ1-6	CASRNRRPKSSYNSPLHF	TGTGCCAGCAGGAATCGCCGGCCTAAGAGCTCCTATAATTCACCCCTCCACTTT
TRBV6-4	NA	few	TRBJ1-5	CASGQPQHF	TGTGCCAGCGGCCAGCCCCAGCATTTT
TRBV6-1	NA	NA	TRBJ2-1	CASSLNNEQFF	TGTGCCAGCAGTCTAAACAATGAGCAGTTCTTC
TRBV6-1	NA	many	TRBJ1-3	CASSEVISSGNTIYF	TGTGCCAGCAGTGAAGTCATCTCCTCTGGAAACACCATATATTTT
TRBV5-1	NA	once	TRBJ1-6	CASSSRLDDSYNSPLHF	TGCGCCAGCAGCTCTCGTTTGGATGACTCCTATAATTCACCCCTCCACTTT
TRBV5-1	NA	NA	TRBJ1-1	CASSLLGGEAFF	TGCGCCAGCAGCTTGCTTGGGGGGGAAGCTTTCTTT
TRBV29-1	NA	NA	TRBJ2-1	CSSGLSYNEQFF	TGCAGCTCAGGGTTGTCCTACAATGAGCAGTTCTTC
TRBV5-4	NA	NA	TRBJ1-1	CASSAAGPHMEAFF	TGTGCCAGCAGCGCTGCGGGACCGCACATGGAAGCTTTCTTT
TRBV28	NA	NA	TRBJ1-4	CASATTADGEKLFF	TGTGCCAGCGCTACTACCGCGGACGGCGAAAAACTGTTTTTT
TRBV7-3	NA	NA	TRBJ1-1	CASSPVVAAEAFF	TGTGCCAGCAGCCCAGTCGTGGCAGCCGAAGCTTTCTTT
TRBV28	TRBD1	NA	TRBJ2-7	CASNRQGYNEQYF	TGTGCCAGCAACCGACAGGGGTATAACGAGCAGTACTTC
TRBV10-3	NA	few	TRBJ2-7	CAISSPSSSYEQYF	TGTGCCATCAGTTCACCTTCTAGCTCCTACGAGCAGTACTTC
TRBV7-9	TRBD1	NA	TRBJ1-6	CASSPETGGYSPLHF	TGTGCCAGCAGCCCCGAGACAGGGGGTTATTCACCCCTCCACTTT
TRBV6-6	TRBD1	NA	TRBJ1-6	CASSQGDRGQPPLHF	TGTGCCAGCAGCCAAGGCGACAGGGGTCAGCCACCCCTCCACTTT
TRBV6-6	NA	NA	TRBJ2-4	CASSRVQGSGRNIQYF	TGTGCCAGCAGTCGTGTCCAGGGATCGGGCAGGAACATTCAGTACTTC
TRBV11-2	NA	NA	TRBJ2-6	CASSQGAGANVLTF	TGTGCCAGCAGCCAGGGAGCTGGGGCCAACGTCCTGACTTTC
TRBV2	NA	once	TRBJ2-2	CASRPGENTGELFF	TGTGCCAGCAGGCCAGGGGAGAACACCGGGGAGCTGTTTTTT
TRBV5-1	TRBD1	NA	TRBJ2-5	CASSLEGDRGQTQYF	TGCGCCAGCAGCTTGGAAGGAGACAGGGGTCAGACCCAGTACTTC
TRBV27	NA	NA	TRBJ1-5	CASSLSDGLAQHF	TGTGCCAGCAGTTTATCGGATGGCTTGGCCCAGCATTTT
TRBV5-4	NA	NA	TRBJ2-1	CASSLRTSLEQFF	TGTGCCAGCAGCTTGCGCACTAGCCTTGAGCAGTTCTTC
TRBV4-1	NA	NA	TRBJ2-5	CASSRDTAETQYF	TGCGCCAGCAGCCGGGACACCGCCGAGACCCAGTACTTC
TRBV19	NA	NA	TRBJ2-1	CASSIVYNEQFF	TGTGCCAGTAGTATAGTCTACAATGAGCAGTTCTTC
TRBV10-3	TRBD1	few	TRBJ2-7	CAISAGTDDEQYF	TGTGCCATCAGTGCGGGGACAGATGACGAGCAGTACTTC
TRBV12-5	NA	few	TRBJ2-3	CASGLADTGSRTDTQYF	TGTGCTAGTGGTTTGGCTGACACAGGATCCCGCACAGATACGCAGTATTTT
TRBV28	NA	NA	TRBJ2-2	CASSSWGSSPGGELFF	TGTGCCAGCAGTTCCTGGGGGTCGTCCCCTGGCGGGGAGCTGTTTTTT
TRBV19	TRBD1	NA	TRBJ2-1	CASSIGTGQVKDEQFF	TGTGCCAGTAGTATCGGGACCGGACAGGTTAAGGATGAGCAGTTCTTC
TRBV5-1	TRBD1	NA	TRBJ2-3	CASSLGRTGGTDTQYF	TGCGCCAGCAGCTTGGGTAGGACAGGGGGCACAGATACGCAGTATTTT
TRBV9	NA	NA	TRBJ1-2	CASGDTNYGYTF	TGTGCCAGCGGCGATACTAACTATGGCTACACCTTC
TRBV6-6	NA	NA	TRBJ1-1	CASSYVAGDKAFF	TGTGCCAGCAGTTACGTCGCGGGGGACAAAGCTTTCTTT
TRBV5-1	TRBD1	NA	TRBJ1-3	CASSPTGDSGNTIYF	TGCGCCAGCAGCCCTACAGGGGACTCTGGAAACACCATATATTTT
TRBV5-1	TRBD1	once	TRBJ2-5	CASSQRGQGETQYF	TGCGCCAGCAGCCAAAGGGGGCAGGGAGAGACCCAGTACTTC
TRBV2	NA	NA	TRBJ2-3	CASSAFLGTDTQYF	TGTGCCAGCAGTGCTTTCCTCGGCACAGATACGCAGTATTTT
TRBV28	NA	few	TRBJ1-4	CASKGERFNEKLFF	TGTGCCAGCAAAGGAGAGCGGTTTAATGAAAAACTGTTTTTT
TRBV20-1	NA	many	TRBJ2-1	CSGTGNEQFF	TGCAGTGGGACGGGCAATGAGCAGTTCTTC
TRBV14	NA	many	TRBJ2-7	CASSRYLQQNPYEQYF	TGTGCCAGCAGCCGTTACCTACAGCAAAATCCCTACGAGCAGTACTTC
TRBV2	NA	NA	TRBJ2-5	CASSEWTAQETQYF	TGTGCCAGCAGTGAATGGACAGCCCAAGAGACCCAGTACTTC
TRBV30	NA	NA	TRBJ1-2	CAWSSVGAGGYTF	TGTGCCTGGAGTAGCGTAGGGGCGGGCGGCTACACCTTC
TRBV30	NA	NA	TRBJ2-7	CAWKTGTYEQYF	TGTGCCTGGAAGACAGGTACCTACGAGCAGTACTTC
TRBV18	TRBD1	NA	TRBJ1-1	CASSPLTGDTEAFF	TGTGCCAGCTCACCACTTACAGGGGACACTGAAGCTTTCTTT
TRBV2	NA	NA	TRBJ2-5	CASSPLKTQYF	TGTGCCAGCAGTCCTCTGAAGACCCAGTACTTC
TRBV11-2	NA	NA	TRBJ1-3	CASSLATFGIYF	TGTGCCAGCAGCTTAGCGACTTTCGGCATATATTTT
TRBV7-3	TRBD2	NA	TRBJ2-3	CASSLLAGGTDTQYF	TGTGCCAGCAGCTTACTAGCGGGAGGCACAGATACGCAGTATTTT
TRBV2	TRBD2	few	TRBJ2-1	CAGNGLADSYNEQFF	TGTGCCGGAAATGGACTAGCGGACTCCTACAATGAGCAGTTCTTC
TRBV18	TRBD2	NA	TRBJ2-3	CASSPPMAGGRGDTQYF	TGTGCCAGCTCACCACCGATGGCGGGGGGGCGGGGCGATACGCAGTATTTT
TRBV7-9	NA	many	TRBJ1-1	CASSSGGGNTEAFF	TGTGCCAGCAGCTCCGGTGGAGGGAACACTGAAGCTTTCTTT
TRBV30	NA	NA	TRBJ1-4	CAWTTGIELFF	TGTGCCTGGACAACAGGTATAGAACTGTTTTTT
TRBV5-6	TRBD2	once	TRBJ2-3	CASSNGLASKVADTQYF	TGTGCCAGCAGCAACGGACTAGCGTCGAAGGTAGCAGATACGCAGTATTTT
TRBV29-1	NA	few	TRBJ2-2	CSVESVTNTGELFF	TGCAGCGTTGAATCCGTGACGAACACCGGGGAGCTGTTTTTT
TRBV6-1	TRBD2	NA	TRBJ2-7	CASSEKRGSGGAREQYF	TGTGCCAGCAGTGAAAAACGGGGTAGCGGGGGGGCGAGGGAGCAGTACTTC
TRBV6-5	TRBD1	NA	TRBJ2-7	CASSYSNRGLYEQYF	TGTGCCAGCAGTTACTCGAACAGGGGGCTCTACGAGCAGTACTTC
TRBV6-5	TRBD1	NA	TRBJ1-2	CASTQTQGARGYTF	TGTGCCAGCACCCAAACACAGGGGGCGAGAGGCTACACCTTC
TRBV5-1	TRBD2	NA	TRBJ2-7	CASSLGSTSGRDHEQYF	TGCGCCAGCAGCTTGGGTTCGACTAGCGGGAGGGACCACGAGCAGTACTTC
TRBV10-3	TRBD2	NA	TRBJ2-5	CAISGGGETQYF	TGTGCCATCAGTGGGGGAGGGGAGACCCAGTACTTC